The TCR beta chain described here comes from a study of T cells in Graves' hyperthyroidism and ophthalmopathy. At the level of the study: Blood was drawn when the patient was first diagnosed and still untreated. Study results and limitations: Progression to ophthalmopathy was predicted a median of 6.5 months early.

The PBMCs were sourced from fresh peripheral blood (about 10 ml). This CDR3 has 13 residues. V shed 3 bases and J shed 8 bases, with 10 bases lying between them. This clonotype showed up many times. Antigen specificity is unknown. It was RNA transcripts that yielded the amplified TCR beta CDR3 regions. The TCR CDR3 was amplified in a first-round RT-PCR using the HTBI primer set. TCRdb processed the multiplex PCR reads anew with MiXCR; each CDR3 protein has one entry. Of more than 500,000 distinct CDR3 sequences listed, roughly a sixth are singletons. The chain employs TRBV12-3 or TRBV12-4 and TRBJ1-4, with D hard to call. This clonotype was sampled from a woman under 40 with Graves' ophthalmopathy. The sequenced sample consisted of blood. The CDR3 here is CASSFPPWEKLFF. The CDR3 bases are TGTGCCAGCAGTTTCCCACCGTGGGAAAAACTGTTTTTT.